This entry lists 20 T cell receptor beta chains sequenced from one sample in a study of regulatory T cells in long-lasting Graves disease. Noted time point: newly diagnosed GD, antithyroid drugs for less than 3 months. PBMCs provided the RNA from which the TCR library was made. CDR3-region Arm-PCR and iRepertoire HTBI primers produced the TCR beta libraries. Each CDR3 protein is one row after TCRdb ran MiXCR on the multiplex PCR reads. Of about 200,000 distinct CDR3 sequences detected, 15% to 20% appear once; the ten largest clones hold approximately 20%. Sequencing was performed on peripheral blood mononuclear cells (PBMCs), taken at new diagnosis, from a patient treated with antithyroid drugs. All receptors come from a female donor with Graves disease.

This clonotype came up many times. The chain carries TRBV27 and TRBJ2-7, with TRBD2 as a possible D gene (6 bases). Germline V gene data show CDR1 as MNHEY and CDR2 as SMNVEV (reference sequence). CDR3 length: 16 residues. Trimming cost V 2 bases and J 3 bases, with 17 bases left between them. CDR3: CASSLVGVAGFYEQYF. The CDR3 nucleotides read TGTGCCAGCAGTTTAGTCGGGGTGGCGGGATTCTACGAGCAGTACTTC.

This clonotype showed up many times. DNA of the CDR3: TGTGCCAGCTCACCGGACACACAAGAGACCCAGTACTTC. It codes for CASSPDTQETQYF. The rearrangement joins TRBV18 to TRBJ2-5; possibly TRBD1 for D (5 bases). V was pared by 3 bases and J by 2 bases, with 7 bases between. The germline gives CDR1 KGHSH, CDR2 LQKENI. This CDR3 is built from 13 residues.

This clonotype was recorded many times. This chain joins TRBV7-3 and TRBJ2-4, with 9 bases matching TRBD2. The CDR3 runs to 14 residues. Looked up from germline, CDR1 is SGHTA and CDR2 is FQGTGA. With V trimmed by 3 bases and J by 8 bases, 5 bases remained unmatched. CDR3 nucleotides: TGTGCCAGCAGCTTGCTAGCGGGATTTGACATTCAGTACTTC. It is translated as CASSLLAGFDIQYF.

This clonotype was observed at least ten times. The chain uses TRBV2 and TRBJ2-5; D perhaps matches TRBD1 (5 bases). CDR3 size: 13 residues. Germline loops: CDR1 SNHLY, CDR2 FYNNEI. V lost 11 bases and J lost 2, with 15 bases in between. The CDR3 region is CAVTLRTQETQYF. In nucleotides, the CDR3 is TGTGCCGTTACGCTACGGACACAAGAGACCCAGTACTTC. The full variable domain, with the rest looked up from reference TRBV2 and TRBJ2-5, is EPEVTQTPSHQVTQMGQEVILRCVPISNHLYFYWYRQILGQKVEFLVSFYNNEISEKSEIFDDQFSVERPDGSNFTLKIRSTKLEDSAMYFCAVTLRTQETQYFGPGTRLLVL.

Ten or more counts support this clonotype. CDR3 sequence (DNA): TGTGCCAGCAGCTTAACCTACAGGGGAGGGATTGGCTACACCTTC. This sequence encodes CASSLTYRGGIGYTF. The rearrangement links TRBV7-2 to TRBJ1-2; 7 nucleotides align to TRBD1. The CDR3 loop spans 15 amino acids. Unmatched junction bases numbered 10, after V lost 2 bases and J lost 7 bases. The germline gives CDR1 SGHTA, CDR2 FQGNSA.

Ten or more counts support this clonotype. The V and J genes are TRBV7-3 and TRBJ1-3; maybe TRBD1 (6 bases). The germline gives CDR1 SGHTA, CDR2 FQGTGA. Between the trimmed V and J ends, which lost 5 bases and 3 bases, there was a span of 8 bases. The CDR3 has 13 amino acids. In DNA form, the CDR3 reads TGTGCCAGCAGCACAGGGTATGGAAACACCATATATTTT. It codes for CASSTGYGNTIYF.

This clonotype was seen ten or more times. This chain links TRBV11-2 with TRBJ1-1, with unresolved D. Germline V gene lookup returns CDR1 SGHAT and CDR2 FQNNGV. Trimming left V 3 bases short and J 1 base short, with 9 bases between. CDR3 length: 14 amino acids. Here the CDR3 DNA reads TGTGCCAGCAGCTTGGCCCCCGCGAACACTGAAGCTTTCTTT. It is translated as CASSLAPANTEAFF.

This clonotype was found a few times. This sequence joins TRBV29-1 and TRBJ2-3; perhaps TRBD1 as D (5 bases). The germline CDR1 and CDR2 sequences are SQVTM and ANQGSEA. Trimming left V 6 bases short and J 0 bases short, with 13 bases between. The CDR3 sequence is 14 residues long. The CDR3 DNA reads as TGCAGCGTAAGACAGATAGCTAGCACAGATACGCAGTATTTT. Its protein is CSVRQIASTDTQYF.

This clonotype was found a few times. A much more abundant neighbour one base away suggests this may be a read error. The genes are TRBV19 and TRBJ2-7, with D possibly matching TRBD2 (6 bases). This CDR3 region has 12 residues. Per germline, CDR1 LNHDA and CDR2 SQIVND (reference sequence). V dropped 3 bases and J dropped 3 bases, with 6 bases sitting between them. This CDR3 reads CASSIGSYEQYF. For the CDR3, the DNA is TGTGCCAGTAGTATCGGGAGCTACGAGCAGTACTTC.

This clonotype was counted at least ten times. The chain is built from TRBV19 and TRBJ1-5, with D possibly TRBD1 on 6 matching bases. The CDR3 consists of 16 residues. CDR1 LNHDA and CDR2 SQIVND come from the germline V gene (reference sequence). V was cut by 7 bases and J by 0 bases, with 16 bases left in between. The CDR3 coding sequence is TGTGCCAGTACGGGAGGACAGCCTTATAGCAATCAGCCCCAGCATTTT. This encodes CASTGGQPYSNQPQHF.

This clonotype was seen repeatedly, ten times or more. The rearrangement joins TRBV13 to TRBJ2-7, with a possible D match to TRBD2 (6 bases). Germline V lookup: CDR1 PRHDT, CDR2 FYEKMQ (reference sequence). The germline V and J ends were trimmed by 2 bases and 3 bases, with 20 bases remaining between them. The CDR3 is 17 amino acids. This chain's CDR3 is CASSLSFGSGEDYEQYF. The CDR3, as DNA: TGTGCCAGCAGCTTATCGTTCGGTAGCGGAGAAGACTACGAGCAGTACTTC.

This clonotype was detected many times. The rearrangement joins TRBV12-3 or TRBV12-4 to TRBJ2-1; possible D gene TRBD2, 5 bases. The CDR3 consists of 11 residues. Trimming removed 3 bases from V and 16 bases from J, with 13 bases in between. CDR3 sequence reads: CASSLGSSNFF. CDR3 nucleotide sequence: TGTGCCAGCAGTTTGGGTTCTAGCAACTTCTTC.

This clonotype occurred many times. This sequence joins TRBV5-4 and TRBJ1-5; 9 bases line up with TRBD1. The CDR3 sequence is 17 residues long. Germline CDR1 reads SGHNT; CDR2 reads YYREEE (reference sequence). V was clipped by 1 base and J by 2 bases; unmatched bases: 7. The CDR3 loop is CASSLQPGQGRNQPQHF. DNA for the CDR3: TGTGCCAGCAGCTTGCAACCGGGACAGGGACGCAATCAGCCCCAGCATTTT. Full variable domain (outside the CDR3, taken from reference TRBV5-4 and TRBJ1-5): ETGVTQSPTHLIKTRGQQVTLRCSSQSGHNTVSWYQQALGQGPQFIFQYYREEENGRGNFPPRFSGLQFPNYSSELNVNALELDDSALYLCASSLQPGQGRNQPQHFGDGTRLSIL.

This clonotype was observed many times. V gene TRBV27 combines with J gene TRBJ1-3; possible D gene TRBD1, 5 bases. Trimming left V 4 bases short and J 1 base short, with 17 bases between. The CDR3 runs to 17 residues. CDR1 is MNHEY, CDR2 SMNVEV, per germline (reference sequence). Written as DNA, the CDR3 is TGTGCCAGCAGTTCCGCTCTCGACAGAGGGTCTGGAAACACCATATATTTT. Its protein is CASSSALDRGSGNTIYF.

There are a few counts of this clonotype. The chain carries TRBV5-6 and TRBJ1-5, with unresolved D. This CDR3 is 15 amino acids long. The germline V gene encodes CDR1 SGHDT and CDR2 YYEEEE. V was clipped by 3 bases and J by 7 bases, with 17 bases between them. CDR3: CASSSNVGSGQPQHF. CDR3 DNA: TGTGCCAGCAGCTCGAACGTCGGGAGCGGCCAGCCCCAGCATTTT.

This clonotype was recorded many times. V gene TRBV10-1 combines with J gene TRBJ2-7; D might be TRBD2 (5 bases). The CDR3 has 13 amino acids. The germline V and J ends were trimmed by 5 bases and 5 bases, with 13 bases remaining between them. Looked up from germline, CDR1 is WNHNN and CDR2 is SYGVQD (reference sequence). The CDR3 reads CASSPTNSDEQYF. In nucleotides, the CDR3 is TGCGCCAGCAGTCCGACTAATTCCGACGAGCAGTACTTC.

The sample holds many counts of this clonotype. The chain carries TRBV20-1 and TRBJ2-2, with TRBD2 identical over 7 bases. The V and J ends lost 8 bases and 4 bases, in that order; junction bases with no gene match: 7. Germline V gene data show CDR1 as DFQATT and CDR2 as SNEGSKA (reference sequence). CDR3 length: 13 amino acids. The CDR3 DNA is TGCAGTTGCCTCTCGGGAGGCACCGGGGAGCTGTTTTTT. Translation: CSCLSGGTGELFF.

The count of this clonotype is one. This rearrangement joins TRBV12-3 or TRBV12-4 to TRBJ2-2; D tentatively fits TRBD1 or TRBD2 (7 bases each). V was trimmed by 6 bases and J by 0 bases, leaving 11 bases between them. The CDR3 covers 15 residues. CDR3 amino acids: CASRGGGPNTGELFF. For the CDR3, the DNA is TGTGCCAGCAGGGGAGGGGGCCCGAACACCGGGGAGCTGTTTTTT.

Ten or more counts support this clonotype. J is TRBJ2-7 and V is TRBV7-9; TRBD1 matches at 7 bases. CDR1 is SEHNR, CDR2 FQNEAQ, per germline (reference sequence). The CDR3 loop spans 14 amino acids. Trimming removed 1 base from V and 9 bases from J; junction bases left unmatched: 9. CDR3 in amino acids: CASSLESGTVRQYF. DNA of the CDR3: TGTGCCAGCAGCTTAGAGTCTGGGACAGTCCGGCAGTACTTC.

A few counts support this clonotype. V is TRBV20-1 and J is TRBJ2-4; D unresolved. Germline V gene lookup returns CDR1 DFQATT and CDR2 SNEGSKA (reference sequence). Trimming shortened V by 4 bases and J by 7 bases, and 17 bases separated the two germline ends. The CDR3 runs to 14 residues. Here the CDR3 reads CSATRRGLANIQYF. CDR3 DNA: TGCAGTGCTACCAGACGAGGATTGGCGAACATTCAGTACTTC.